The clone carrying this T cell receptor (beta chain) has a single count. Its matching antigen is unknown. The protocol was immunoSEQ multiplex PCR, while the TCRdb copy is restricted to in-frame clones and leaves out a portion. The sample has roughly 20,000 clones; about four fifths are singletons. Time point meaning: cycle 4 day 1 (C4D1), after less than 7 weeks of nivolumab. Every patient was affected by relapse after autologous stem cell transplantation, while exposure to brentuximab vedotin was not uniform. Thawed PBMCs were the source of CD8+ T cells, obtained through magnetic negative selection. Complete response, partial response or progressive disease made up the best responses. This entry is derived from a study of PD-1 blockade in classical Hodgkin lymphoma. General study points: CD8+ TCR diversity did not rise significantly by C4D1, unlike CD4+. Whatever underlies the repertoire differences (possibly disease activity or prior therapy) remains undefined.

The CDR3 loop spans 14 amino acids. Germline V lookup: CDR1 MNHEY, CDR2 SMNVEV (reference sequence). V trimming: 4 bases; J trimming: 4 bases; junction bases outside the gene matches: 5. This TCR was recovered from a human donor with classical Hodgkin lymphoma. Sequences were derived from CD8+ T cells from blood, sampled before the fourth cycle of nivolumab. The chain combines TRBV27 with TRBJ1-2, with 8 bases fitting TRBD1. CDR3 loop: CASSSQGAGYGYTF. CDR3 sequence (DNA): TGTGCCAGCAGTTCTCAGGGGGCCGGCTATGGCTACACCTTC.